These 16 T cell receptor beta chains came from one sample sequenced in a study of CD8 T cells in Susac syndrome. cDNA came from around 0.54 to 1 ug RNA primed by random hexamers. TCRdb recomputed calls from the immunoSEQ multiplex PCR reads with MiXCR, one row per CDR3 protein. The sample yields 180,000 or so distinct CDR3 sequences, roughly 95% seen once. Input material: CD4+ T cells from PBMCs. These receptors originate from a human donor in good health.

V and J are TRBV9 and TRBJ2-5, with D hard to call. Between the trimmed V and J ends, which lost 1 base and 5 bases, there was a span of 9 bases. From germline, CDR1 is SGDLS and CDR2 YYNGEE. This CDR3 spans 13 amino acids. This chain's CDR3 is CASSVRDSETQYF. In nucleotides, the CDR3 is TGTGCCAGCAGCGTAAGAGATTCGGAGACCCAGTACTTC.

CDR3 coding DNA: TGCAGTGCGTCCCCAGTGAGAGGTGGCTGGAATGAGCAGTTCTTC. This codes for CSASPVRGGWNEQFF. The V call is TRBV20-1, the J call TRBJ2-1; D is unresolved. The germline V gene encodes CDR1 DFQATT and CDR2 SNEGSKA (reference sequence). The CDR3 is made up of 15 amino acids. V gave up 6 bases and J gave up 7 bases, with 22 bases separating them.

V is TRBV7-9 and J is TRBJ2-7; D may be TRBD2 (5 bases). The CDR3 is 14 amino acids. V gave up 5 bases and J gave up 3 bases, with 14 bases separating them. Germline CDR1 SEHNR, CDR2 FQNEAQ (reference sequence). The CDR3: CASSPTGDFYEQYV. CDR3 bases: TGTGCCAGCAGCCCTACCGGGGATTTCTACGAGCAGTACGTC.

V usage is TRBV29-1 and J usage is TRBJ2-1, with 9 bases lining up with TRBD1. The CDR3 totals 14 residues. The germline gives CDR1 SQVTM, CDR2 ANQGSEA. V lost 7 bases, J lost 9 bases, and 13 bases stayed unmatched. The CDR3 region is CSGLRDRDVGEQFF. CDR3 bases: TGCAGCGGCCTGAGGGACAGGGACGTCGGTGAGCAGTTCTTC.

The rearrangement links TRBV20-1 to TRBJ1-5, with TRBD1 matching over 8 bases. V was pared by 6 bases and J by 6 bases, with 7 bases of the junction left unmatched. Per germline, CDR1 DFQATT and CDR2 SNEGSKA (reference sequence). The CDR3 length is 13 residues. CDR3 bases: TGCAGTGCCGGACAGGGAGGCGGTCAGCCCCAGCATTTT. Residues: CSAGQGGGQPQHF.

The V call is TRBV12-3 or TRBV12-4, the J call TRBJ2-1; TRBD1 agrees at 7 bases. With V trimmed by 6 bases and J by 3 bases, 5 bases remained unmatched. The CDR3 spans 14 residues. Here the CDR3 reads CASRSTGHYNEQFF. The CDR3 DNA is TGTGCCAGCAGGTCGACAGGGCACTACAATGAGCAGTTCTTC.

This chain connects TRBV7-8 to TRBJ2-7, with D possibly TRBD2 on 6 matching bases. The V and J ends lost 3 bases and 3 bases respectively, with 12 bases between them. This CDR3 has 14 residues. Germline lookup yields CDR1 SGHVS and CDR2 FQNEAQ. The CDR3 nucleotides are TGTGCCAGCAGCTTTATGGGGGGAATCTACGAGCAGTACGTC. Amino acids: CASSFMGGIYEQYV.

CDR3 loop: CASSLMTAVNSPLHF. The CDR3 region has the DNA TGTGCCAGCAGTCTTATGACAGCGGTTAATTCACCCCTCCACTTT. The chain combines TRBV3-1 with TRBJ1-6, with D possibly being TRBD1 (5 bases). This CDR3 has 15 amino acids. Trimming pared 6 bases from V and 6 bases from J, leaving 15 bases between. From germline, CDR1 is LGHDT and CDR2 YNNKEL (reference sequence).

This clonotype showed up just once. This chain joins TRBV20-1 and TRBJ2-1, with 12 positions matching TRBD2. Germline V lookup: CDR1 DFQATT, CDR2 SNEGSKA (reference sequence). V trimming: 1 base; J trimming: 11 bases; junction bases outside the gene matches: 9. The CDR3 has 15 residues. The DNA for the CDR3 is TGCAGTGCTAGAGGGGAGACTAGCGGGAGTTTAAAGCAGTTCTTC. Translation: CSARGETSGSLKQFF.

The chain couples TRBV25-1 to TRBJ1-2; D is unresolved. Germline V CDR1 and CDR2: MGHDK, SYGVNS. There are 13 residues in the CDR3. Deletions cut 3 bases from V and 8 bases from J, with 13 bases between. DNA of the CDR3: TGTGCCAGCAGTGACTGGGTCGGGCAGGGCTACACCTTC. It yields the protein CASSDWVGQGYTF.

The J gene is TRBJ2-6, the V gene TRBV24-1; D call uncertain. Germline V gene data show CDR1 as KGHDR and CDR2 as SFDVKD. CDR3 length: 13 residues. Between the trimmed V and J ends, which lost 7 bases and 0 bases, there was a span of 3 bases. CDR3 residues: CATRASGANVLTF. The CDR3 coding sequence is TGTGCCACCAGGGCCTCTGGGGCCAACGTCCTGACTTTC.

CDR3 sequence (DNA): TGTGCCATCAGTGAGTTCGGGGACGAGAAGACCCAGTACTTC. Amino acid sequence: CAISEFGDEKTQYF. This chain links TRBV10-3 with TRBJ2-5, with D perhaps matching TRBD1 or TRBD2 (5 bases each). Trimming removed 1 base at V and 6 bases at J, with 12 bases between. Germline V lookup: CDR1 ENHRY, CDR2 SYGVKD. This CDR3 is 14 amino acids long.

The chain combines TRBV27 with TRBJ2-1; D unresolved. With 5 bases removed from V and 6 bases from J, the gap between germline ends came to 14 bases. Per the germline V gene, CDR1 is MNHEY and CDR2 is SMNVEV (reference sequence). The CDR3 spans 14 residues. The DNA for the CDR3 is TGTGCCAGCAGTCCCATTCGCAGGTCCAATGAGCAGTTCTTC. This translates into CASSPIRRSNEQFF.

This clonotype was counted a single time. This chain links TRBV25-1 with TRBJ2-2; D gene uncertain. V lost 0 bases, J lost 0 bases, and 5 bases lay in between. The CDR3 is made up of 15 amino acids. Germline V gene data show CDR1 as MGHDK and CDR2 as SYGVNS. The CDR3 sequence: CASSEYVANTGELFF. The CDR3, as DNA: TGTGCCAGCAGTGAATACGTGGCGAACACCGGGGAGCTGTTTTTT.

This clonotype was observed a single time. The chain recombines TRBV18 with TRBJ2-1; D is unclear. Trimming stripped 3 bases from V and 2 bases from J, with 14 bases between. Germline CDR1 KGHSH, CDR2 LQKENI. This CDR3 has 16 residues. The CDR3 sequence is CASSPPVGRTYNEQFF. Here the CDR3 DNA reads TGTGCCAGCTCACCGCCAGTGGGAAGGACCTACAATGAGCAGTTCTTC.

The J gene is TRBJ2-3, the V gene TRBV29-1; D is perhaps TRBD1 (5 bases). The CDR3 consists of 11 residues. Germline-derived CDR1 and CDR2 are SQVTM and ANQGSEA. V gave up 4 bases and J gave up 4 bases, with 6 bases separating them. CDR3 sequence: CSVGRADTQYF. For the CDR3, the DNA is TGCAGCGTTGGCAGGGCAGATACGCAGTATTTT.